This T cell receptor (beta chain) was observed in a study of T-cell reconstitution after alpha-beta-depleted transplantation in children. With respect to this clonotype: The antigen remains unidentified.

Notes on the study in general: Expanded graft clones, several hundred of them, were reportedly the source of alpha-beta T cells about two months after transplant.

TCRbeta library construction was performed incorporating unique molecular identifiers. TCRdb ran MiXCR on the PCR reads and lists one entry per CDR3 protein. The sample yields fewer than 500,000 distinct CDR3 sequences, over 40% seen once. Trimming removed 2 bases at V and 11 bases at J, with 10 bases between. Germline V gene lookup returns CDR1 SGHRS and CDR2 YFSETQ. The CDR3 covers 11 residues. The genes are TRBV5-1 and TRBJ1-1, with D unresolved. This sequence originates from a girl aged 2 to 10 with aplastic anemia, due to receive a stem cell transplant. The sequencing used PBMCs, collected before TCRalphabeta/CD19-depleted stem cell transplant. CDR3 in DNA: TGCGCCAGCAGCTTCAGGTCGGTCGCTTTCTTT. Protein: CASSFRSVAFF.